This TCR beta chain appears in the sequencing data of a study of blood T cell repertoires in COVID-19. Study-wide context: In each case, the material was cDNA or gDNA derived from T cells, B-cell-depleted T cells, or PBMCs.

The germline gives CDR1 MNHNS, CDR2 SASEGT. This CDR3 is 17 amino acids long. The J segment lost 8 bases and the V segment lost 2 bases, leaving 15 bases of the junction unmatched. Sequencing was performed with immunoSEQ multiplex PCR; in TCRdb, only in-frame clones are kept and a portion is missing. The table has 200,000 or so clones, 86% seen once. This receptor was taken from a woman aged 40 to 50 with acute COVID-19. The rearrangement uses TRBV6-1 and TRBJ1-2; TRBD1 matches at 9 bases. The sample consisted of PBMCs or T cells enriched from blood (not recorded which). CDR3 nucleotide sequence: TGTGCCAGCAGTGAAAACGTATATGAGAGGACAGGGGACGGCTACACCTTC. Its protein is CASSENVYERTGDGYTF.